One sample yielded the 5 T cell receptor beta chains listed below, sequenced in a study of blood T cell repertoires in COVID-19. Clones were sequenced by immunoSEQ multiplex PCR, and TCRdb holds only the in-frame ones, with some missing. Of under 200,000 clones listed, around 86% are singletons. Sequencing was performed on peripheral blood. These receptors originate from a man in his sixties with COVID-19, enrolled during active disease.

V usage is TRBV10-3 and J usage is TRBJ2-7; tentatively, D is TRBD1 (6 bases). Trimming took 8 bases from V and 2 from J, leaving 13 bases between them. The germline CDR1 and CDR2 sequences are ENHRY and SYGVKD. The CDR3 runs to 13 residues. CDR3 nucleotides: TGTGCCATCCTTGACAGGAATACCTACGAGCAGTACTTC. Translating it yields CAILDRNTYEQYF.

The CDR3 DNA reads TGTGCCAGCAGCTTTATCGGGACAGTACATCCAGAAGAAGCTTTCTTT. Translating it yields CASSFIGTVHPEEAFF. The V gene is TRBV11-2, the J gene TRBJ1-1; 7 positions agree with TRBD1. The ends lost 3 bases at V and 8 bases at J; junction bases unmatched: 15. The V gene's germline CDR1 is SGHAT and CDR2 FQNNGV. CDR3 size: 16 residues. The complete variable domain, with remaining parts taken from reference TRBV11-2 and TRBJ1-1, reads EAGVAQSPRYKIIEKRQSVAFWCNPISGHATLYWYQQILGQGPKLLIQFQNNGVVDDSQLPKDRFSAERLKGVDSTLKIQPAKLEDSAVYLCASSFIGTVHPEEAFFGQGTRLTVV.

The chain combines TRBV7-9 with TRBJ1-6, with 9 bases that match TRBD1. The V and J ends lost 5 bases and 10 bases, in that order; junction bases with no gene match: 6. Looked up from germline, CDR1 is SEHNR and CDR2 is FQNEAQ (reference sequence). The length of the CDR3 is 14 residues. The CDR3 protein is CASSTGTGRSPLHF. The CDR3 DNA is TGTGCCAGCAGCACCGGGACAGGGAGATCACCCCTCCACTTT.

V gene TRBV19 combines with J gene TRBJ1-5; D call uncertain. Trimming left V 8 bases short and J 4 bases short, with 9 bases between. The germline V gene has CDR1 LNHDA and CDR2 SQIVND (reference sequence). The CDR3 consists of 12 residues. The CDR3 nucleotides read TGTGCCAGTCGCGGCCCGAATCAGCCCCAGCATTTT. Its protein is CASRGPNQPQHF.

V usage is TRBV4-1 and J usage is TRBJ2-2, with 10 bases that match TRBD2. Losses at the gene ends were 4 bases for V and 4 bases for J; bases not matched to a gene: 3. Germline V gene sequence: CDR1 MGHRA, CDR2 YSYEKL. The CDR3 has 15 amino acids. CDR3 in DNA: TGCGCCAGCAGCCCACTAGCGGGGATCACCGGGGAGCTGTTTTTT. Protein: CASSPLAGITGELFF.